This T cell receptor beta chain was sequenced in a study of T-cell memory formation after mild COVID-19. V shed 1 base and J 6 bases; nucleotides not matched to a gene: 7. The CDR3 has 16 amino acids. Germline V gives CDR1 SGHRS, CDR2 YFSETQ. TCRdb re-called the 5' RACE reads with MiXCR, one entry per CDR3 protein. Here the sample spans hundreds of thousands of distinct CDR3 sequences, 15% being singletons. Sequenced input: PBMCs or a T cell subset sorted from them (not recorded which). This clonotype was sampled from a man younger than 30 who had mild COVID-19 (a few samples of this study predate the infection). Cell type and time point are not known. The rearrangement uses TRBV5-1 and TRBJ1-6; 7 nucleotides agree with TRBD1. The chain's CDR3 is CASSLRSAGGNSPLHF. CDR3 DNA: TGCGCCAGCAGCTTGCGGAGCGCAGGGGGTAATTCACCCCTCCACTTT.